This passage covers 6 T cell receptor beta chains from one sample sequenced in a study of blood T cell repertoires in COVID-19 (dated by TCRdb to about 2020). Receptor libraries were prepared by the immunoSEQ multiplex PCR assay. TCRdb holds this immuneACCESS table with in-frame rearrangements only. Some clones are missing; in checked studies, unresolved V genes explain under half, and the rest has no known cause. This sample lists about 480,000 clones; around 87% were detected once. Clones ranked in the top ten supply less than 2% of the sample. Sequencing was performed on PBMCs or T cells enriched from blood (not recorded which). These receptors were obtained from a woman aged 40 to 49 who had recovered from COVID-19.

The rearrangement joins TRBV7-9 to TRBJ2-2; D not certain. Germline assignment: CDR1 SEHNR and CDR2 FQNEAQ (reference sequence). The CDR3 sequence is 14 residues long. V shed 5 bases and J shed 6 bases, with 13 bases lying between them. The CDR3 region has the DNA TGTGCCAGCAGCCCCCCCACTAAGCCCGGGGAGCTGTTTTTT. This sequence encodes CASSPPTKPGELFF.

The chain is built from TRBV7-2 and TRBJ2-7; D is perhaps TRBD2 (6 bases). Trimming shortened V by 6 bases and J by 5 bases, and 11 bases separated the two germline ends. This CDR3 is built from 12 residues. Germline V gene lookup returns CDR1 SGHTA and CDR2 FQGNSA. CDR3 in amino acids: CASREGFHEQYF. The CDR3 nucleotides are TGTGCCAGCAGGGAGGGTTTTCACGAGCAGTACTTC.

The chain combines TRBV5-4 with TRBJ1-2, with D possibly being TRBD1 (5 bases). Germline loops: CDR1 SGHNT, CDR2 YYREEE (reference sequence). The CDR3 extends over 13 amino acids. The V gene lost 4 bases and the J gene lost 0 bases, with 7 bases spanning the gap. The CDR3 nucleotides read TGTGCCAGCAGCGTGACAGCTAACTATGGCTACACCTTC. Amino acids: CASSVTANYGYTF.

CDR3 residues: CASSHPIAGSYNEQFF. The CDR3 nucleotides read TGCGCCAGCAGCCATCCTATAGCGGGATCCTACAATGAGCAGTTCTTC. The chain employs TRBV4-1 and TRBJ2-1; 8 bases line up with TRBD2. The V and J ends lost 3 bases and 1 base, in that order; junction bases with no gene match: 5. The CDR3 is 16 amino acids. Germline CDR1 is MGHRA and CDR2 is YSYEKL.

The chain couples TRBV7-2 to TRBJ1-1; D unresolved. The CDR3 contains 14 residues. With 1 base removed from V and 7 bases from J, the gap between germline ends came to 13 bases. Germline-derived CDR1 and CDR2 are SGHTA and FQGNSA. The CDR3 DNA reads TGTGCCAGCAGCTTAGATTACCGGGCGGGTGAAGCTTTCTTT. Encoded protein: CASSLDYRAGEAFF. Looking up the rest from reference TRBV7-2 and TRBJ1-1 gives the full variable domain: GAGVSQSPSNKVTEKGKDVELRCDPISGHTALYWYRQSLGQGLEFLIYFQGNSAPDKSGLPSDRFSAERTGGSVSTLTIQRTQQEDSAVYLCASSLDYRAGEAFFGQGTRLTVV.

The CDR3 spells CASSRTSGRMDEQFF. The CDR3 bases are TGTGCCAGCAGCCGCACTAGCGGGAGGATGGATGAGCAGTTCTTC. The chain couples TRBV7-9 to TRBJ2-1; TRBD2 aligns across 12 bases. The CDR3 extends over 15 amino acids. The V gene's germline CDR1 is SEHNR and CDR2 FQNEAQ (reference sequence). J was trimmed by 8 bases and V by 5 bases; bases with no gene match: 7.